The next 32 T cell receptor beta chains were all read from a single sample in a study of OX40 agonist ivuxolimab in advanced cancers. Library generation was performed with the immunoSEQ multiplex PCR assay. TCRdb took over this immuneACCESS table, retaining in-frame rearrangements with V and J assigned. Such tables are incomplete; in checked studies, under half of the missing clones stem from an unresolved V gene, and the remainder is unexplained. The sample profile shows approximately 82,000 clones; 70% to 90% of them were found once. The ten largest make up approximately 25% of the sample. Source: CD4+ or CD8+ T cells sorted from blood, taken in a trial of the OX40 agonist ivuxolimab. The receptors come from an adult with an advanced solid tumor such as melanoma, head and neck, liver or kidney cancer.

The chain combines TRBV19 with TRBJ2-1; D ambiguous. Germline lookup yields CDR1 LNHDA and CDR2 SQIVND (reference sequence). This CDR3 has 12 residues. V was pared by 7 bases and J by 10 bases, with 14 bases between. The CDR3 DNA sequence: TGTGCCAGTAAAAGTAACGCAGACGAGCAGTTCTTC. This gives the protein CASKSNADEQFF. The variable domain in full, with the rest retrieved from reference TRBV19 and TRBJ2-1, is DGGITQSPKYLFRKEGQNVTLSCEQNLNHDAMYWYRQDPGQGLRLIYYSQIVNDFQKGDIAEGYSVSREKKESFPLTVTSAQKNPTAFYLCASKSNADEQFFGPGTRLTVL.

The genes are TRBV6-1 and TRBJ1-2; D not resolved. This CDR3 spans 12 amino acids. V was trimmed by 6 bases and J by 6 bases, leaving 11 bases between them. CDR1 is MNHNS, CDR2 SASEGT, per germline. CDR3 sequence reads: CASRGHGDGYTF. The CDR3 nucleotides read TGTGCCAGCAGAGGGCACGGGGATGGCTACACCTTC.

CDR3 sequence reads: CASEVEAEQFF. The DNA for the CDR3 is TGTGCCAGCGAAGTTGAAGCGGAGCAGTTCTTC. J is TRBJ2-1 and V is TRBV2; no clear D gene. This CDR3 comprises 11 residues. Trimming removed 8 bases from V and 10 bases from J, with 12 bases in between. Looked up from germline, CDR1 is SNHLY and CDR2 is FYNNEI.

About this clone: The junction departs from germline at one end; a sequencing error may be responsible. The chain is built from TRBV12-5 and TRBJ1-1, with D maybe TRBD1 (5 bases). The CDR3 is made up of 15 amino acids. CDR1 is LGHNT, CDR2 FRNRAP, per germline. The CDR3 loop reads CVSGRATGEYTEAFF. The DNA for the CDR3 is TGTGTTAGTGGCCGTGCAACAGGAGAATACACTGAAGCTTTCTTT.

This clone was recorded once. This chain links TRBV6-6 with TRBJ2-7, with 10 bases matching TRBD1. The CDR3 contains 16 residues. Germline CDR1 reads MNHNY; CDR2 reads SVGAGI (reference sequence). After removal of 2 bases from V and 3 bases from J, the junction contained 7 bases not matched to a gene. The CDR3, as DNA: TGTGCCAGCAGTTACAACGGACAGGGGGGAAACTACGAGCAGTACTTC. As protein: CASSYNGQGGNYEQYF.

This chain links TRBV2 with TRBJ2-6; the D call may be TRBD1 or TRBD2 (7 bases each). CDR3 length: 17 residues. Per germline, CDR1 SNHLY and CDR2 FYNNEI. Trimming stripped 9 bases from V and 1 base from J, with 19 bases between. The CDR3 bases are TGTGCCAGAAGGGGGCGACAGGGAGGGTCTGGGGCCAACGTCCTGACTTTC. Translation gives CARRGRQGGSGANVLTF.

The V call is TRBV14, the J call TRBJ1-3, with a weak D call TRBD1 (5 bases). CDR3 length: 16 amino acids. V lost 3 bases, J lost 0 bases, and 12 bases lay in between. CDR1 is SGHDN, CDR2 FVKESK, per germline. The CDR3 region has the DNA TGTGCCAGCAGCCATCCTTCGACAGTCTCTGGAAACACCATATATTTT. This translates into CASSHPSTVSGNTIYF.

The rearrangement joins TRBV7-8 to TRBJ1-3, with 8 positions matching TRBD1. Germline CDR1 is SGHVS and CDR2 is FQNEAQ. The CDR3 runs 17 residues. The V segment lost 5 bases and the J segment 4 bases; nucleotides outside the gene matches: 13. The CDR3 sequence is CASSPRSGQAKGNTIYF. CDR3 DNA sequence: TGTGCCAGCAGCCCCCGGTCGGGACAGGCGAAGGGAAACACCATATATTTT.

This CDR3 reads CASSYDVNYGYTF. CDR3 bases: TGTGCCAGCAGTTACGATGTAAACTATGGCTACACCTTC. This chain links TRBV6-5 with TRBJ1-2, with D unclear. CDR3 length equals 13 residues. CDR1 and CDR2 from the germline V gene are MNHEY and SVGAGI. Trimming shortened V by 2 bases and J by 2 bases, and 6 bases separated the two germline ends.

CDR3 loop: CASSQGAGTRFYEQYF. Here the CDR3 DNA reads TGCGCCAGCAGCCAGGGGGCTGGGACTAGGTTCTACGAGCAGTACTTC. This chain connects TRBV4-3 to TRBJ2-7, with 8 bases lining up with TRBD2. Germline V lookup: CDR1 LGHNA, CDR2 YSLEER. This CDR3 region has 16 residues. Losses at the gene ends were 3 bases for V and 3 bases for J; bases not matched to a gene: 10.

In this sample, this clone turned up once. This chain uses TRBV18 with TRBJ1-4; TRBD1 matches 9 bases. The trim removed 2 bases at V and 5 bases at J, leaving 6 bases unmatched. There are 16 residues in the CDR3. The germline CDR1 and CDR2 sequences are KGHSH and LQKENI. Written as DNA, the CDR3 is TGTGCCAGCTCACCATCGGGGACAGGGACAAATGAAAAACTGTTTTTT. Its translation is CASSPSGTGTNEKLFF.

The chain uses TRBV7-9 and TRBJ2-5; possible D gene TRBD1, 6 bases. V lost 0 bases, J lost 1 base, and 18 bases lay in between. The CDR3 totals 18 residues. Germline V gene sequence: CDR1 SEHNR, CDR2 FQNEAQ (reference sequence). CDR3 DNA sequence: TGTGCCAGCAGCTTAGCTAGGTCCGGGCTGGGGGCCCAAGAGACCCAGTACTTC. Translation gives CASSLARSGLGAQETQYF.

With regard to this clone: Other DNA sequences in this specimen translate into the identical CDR3. The chain carries TRBV5-1 and TRBJ2-3, with D tentatively TRBD2 (6 bases). In germline, CDR1 is SGHRS, CDR2 YFSETQ. V shed 2 bases and J shed 6 bases, with 10 bases lying between them. The CDR3 consists of 13 residues. CDR3 amino acids: CASSFWGRDTQYF. Written as DNA, the CDR3 is TGCGCCAGCAGCTTCTGGGGGAGGGATACGCAGTATTTT.

The V gene is TRBV11-1, the J gene TRBJ2-5; 10 bases are shared with TRBD1. The CDR3 extends over 13 amino acids. V dropped 4 bases and J dropped 5; count of bases not matched to a gene: 1. Germline loops: CDR1 SGHAT, CDR2 FQDESV (reference sequence). The DNA of the CDR3 is TGTGCCAGCAGCTCGGACAGGGGGGAGACCCAGTACTTC. Translation gives CASSSDRGETQYF.

The chain is built from TRBV2 and TRBJ2-2; the D is unclear. The CDR3 totals 13 residues. Germline V gene sequence: CDR1 SNHLY, CDR2 FYNNEI. The germline V and J ends were trimmed by 2 bases and 8 bases, with 9 bases remaining between them. This CDR3 reads CASSEMGMGELFF. The CDR3 nucleotides are TGTGCCAGCAGTGAAATGGGTATGGGGGAGCTGTTTTTT. Variable domain in full (rest from reference TRBV2 and TRBJ2-2): EPEVTQTPSHQVTQMGQEVILRCVPISNHLYFYWYRQILGQKVEFLVSFYNNEISEKSEIFDDQFSVERPDGSNFTLKIRSTKLEDSAMYFCASSEMGMGELFFGEGSRLTVL.

This clone turned up a few times. The rearrangement links TRBV5-1 to TRBJ2-1; 10 positions match TRBD1. CDR1 and CDR2 from the germline V gene are SGHRS and YFSETQ. The CDR3 is 15 amino acids. Trimming took 4 bases from V and 6 from J; bases not matched to a gene: 7. The CDR3 nucleotides read TGCGCCAGCAGCCCCGGGACAGGGGAGAGCAATGAGCAGTTCTTC. Amino acids: CASSPGTGESNEQFF.

This clone was observed once. The chain couples TRBV11-2 to TRBJ1-2, with D possibly matching TRBD1 (5 bases). This CDR3 is built from 15 residues. V was cut by 2 bases and J by 5 bases, with 15 bases left in between. Looked up from germline, CDR1 is SGHAT and CDR2 is FQNNGV. CDR3 bases: TGTGCCAGCAGCTTAAGCTGGGGCGGATCTTATGGCTACACCTTC. As protein: CASSLSWGGSYGYTF.

V usage is TRBV27 and J usage is TRBJ2-3; D ambiguous. The CDR3 extends over 17 amino acids. Germline lookup yields CDR1 MNHEY and CDR2 SMNVEV (reference sequence). V shed 2 bases and J shed 0 bases, with 15 bases lying between them. In nucleotides, the CDR3 is TGTGCCAGCAGTTTACGAACAGACTGGTCTAGCACAGATACGCAGTATTTT. Amino acid sequence: CASSLRTDWSSTDTQYF.

The chain combines TRBV6-6 with TRBJ1-6; 12 bases map to TRBD1. V lost 5 bases to trimming and J lost 9 bases; unmatched junction nucleotides: 5. Germline CDR1 is MNHNY and CDR2 is SVGAGI (reference sequence). The CDR3 contains 15 residues. As DNA, the CDR3 is TGTGCCAGCAGTAGGGGACAGGGGGCAACTTCACCCCTCCACTTT. It encodes CASSRGQGATSPLHF.

V is TRBV6-6 and J is TRBJ2-3; D is unresolved. The germline V gene encodes CDR1 MNHNY and CDR2 SVGAGI (reference sequence). Trimming left V 6 bases short and J 0 bases short, with 13 bases between. CDR3 length: 15 amino acids. CDR3 sequence: CASSISPSSTDTQYF. The CDR3 nucleotides are TGTGCCAGCAGCATCTCCCCCTCTAGCACAGATACGCAGTATTTT.

This chain connects TRBV12-5 to TRBJ1-1, with D perhaps matching TRBD1 (5 bases). Germline values: CDR1 LGHNT, CDR2 FRNRAP. V dropped 1 base and J dropped 5 bases, with 14 bases sitting between them. This CDR3 spans 15 amino acids. The CDR3: CASGLDRDRRTEAFF. The CDR3 DNA sequence: TGTGCTAGTGGTTTGGACCGGGACCGGAGGACTGAAGCTTTCTTT.

The chain recombines TRBV4-2 with TRBJ2-7; unclear D gene. CDR1 is LGHNA and CDR2 is YNFKEQ in the germline V gene. V lost 0 bases and J lost 2, with 11 bases in between. The CDR3 spans 15 residues. CDR3 sequence reads: CASSQDPGRAYEQYF. The CDR3 region has the DNA TGTGCCAGCAGCCAAGATCCTGGCAGAGCCTACGAGCAGTACTTC.

This rearrangement joins TRBV6-1 to TRBJ2-3, with 7 bases that match TRBD1. Germline V gene sequence: CDR1 MNHNS, CDR2 SASEGT. V shed 8 bases and J 8 bases; nucleotides not matched to a gene: 7. The CDR3 consists of 12 residues. The CDR3: CASSEQGTTQYF. CDR3 DNA: TGTGCCAGCTCCGAACAGGGGACTACGCAGTATTTT.

The chain recombines TRBV6-5 with TRBJ2-3; perhaps D is TRBD1 or TRBD2 (5 bases each). V lost 2 bases and J 1 base, leaving 13 bases between the germline ends. Germline V gives CDR1 MNHEY, CDR2 SVGAGI. CDR3 length equals 16 residues. CDR3 region: CASSYIPGSGTDTQYF. The DNA of the CDR3 is TGTGCCAGCAGTTACATCCCAGGGAGCGGCACAGATACGCAGTATTTT.

The chain employs TRBV5-1 and TRBJ2-5; 7 positions agree with TRBD2. V lost 0 bases, J lost 1 base, and 0 bases stayed unmatched. From germline, CDR1 is SGHRS and CDR2 YFSETQ. The CDR3 length is 14 residues. The CDR3 bases are TGCGCCAGCAGCTTGGGCGGGAGCCAAGAGACCCAGTACTTC. Its translation: CASSLGGSQETQYF.

The chain recombines TRBV7-9 with TRBJ1-1; 8 positions agree with TRBD1. Germline V gene lookup returns CDR1 SEHNR and CDR2 FQNEAQ (reference sequence). CDR3 length: 15 amino acids. V was pared by 2 bases and J by 11 bases, with 13 bases of the junction left unmatched. The CDR3 protein is CASSLLTGEGSVAFF. In DNA, the CDR3 is TGTGCCAGCAGCTTACTGACAGGGGAAGGGAGCGTGGCTTTCTTT.

The rearrangement uses TRBV13 and TRBJ2-1, with D possibly TRBD2 on 6 matching bases. Germline V gene lookup returns CDR1 PRHDT and CDR2 FYEKMQ (reference sequence). This CDR3 is built from 12 residues. Trimming left V 4 bases short and J 8 bases short, with 9 bases between. CDR3 loop: CASSWGLYEQFF. As DNA, the CDR3 is TGTGCCAGCAGCTGGGGACTCTATGAGCAGTTCTTC.

The chain links TRBV29-1 to TRBJ2-7, with D possibly being TRBD1 (5 bases). Trimming took 4 bases from V and 6 from J, leaving 10 bases between them. This CDR3 comprises 11 residues. Germline assignment: CDR1 SQVTM and CDR2 ANQGSEA. The CDR3 DNA follows: TGCAGCGTTGGTCAGGGTGGCGAGCAGTACTTC. This translates into CSVGQGGEQYF.

The V gene is TRBV6-5, the J gene TRBJ1-2; possibly TRBD1 for D (5 bases). V lost 7 bases to trimming and J lost 7 bases, with 19 bases between them. CDR1 and CDR2 from the germline V gene are MNHEY and SVGAGI. The CDR3 covers 14 residues. CDR3 protein: CASNSLEGSSGYTF. For the CDR3, the DNA is TGTGCCAGCAATTCTCTGGAGGGGTCTTCTGGCTACACCTTC.

The chain recombines TRBV30 with TRBJ2-1; tentative D call: TRBD2 (5 bases). V gave up 2 bases and J gave up 5 bases, with 10 bases separating them. CDR3 length: 13 amino acids. Germline V gives CDR1 GTSNPN, CDR2 SVGIG (reference sequence). For the CDR3, the DNA is TGTGCCTGGAGTCTGAGGGTTGACAATGAGCAGTTCTTC. Protein: CAWSLRVDNEQFF.

This clone was detected only once. The V call is TRBV9, the J call TRBJ2-1; D call uncertain. The V end was cut by 0 bases, the J end by 3 bases, with 10 bases between. The V gene's germline CDR1 is SGDLS and CDR2 YYNGEE. The CDR3 covers 15 residues. The CDR3 nucleotides read TGTGCCAGCAGCGTAGTGGATAGCCACTACAATGAGCAGTTCTTC. Residues: CASSVVDSHYNEQFF.

The chain recombines TRBV7-8 with TRBJ1-5; D is unresolved. CDR1 SGHVS and CDR2 FQNEAQ come from the germline V gene. V lost 1 base and J lost 4, with 8 bases in between. This CDR3 has 14 amino acids. The chain's CDR3 is CASSLDAGNQPQHF. CDR3 sequence (DNA): TGTGCCAGCAGCTTAGACGCGGGGAATCAGCCCCAGCATTTT. The whole variable domain, filled in from reference TRBV7-8 and TRBJ1-5, reads GAGVSQSPRYKVAKRGQDVALRCDPISGHVSLFWYQQALGQGPEFLTYFQNEAQLDKSGLPSDRFFAERPEGSVSTLKIQRTQQEDSAVYLCASSLDAGNQPQHFGDGTRLSIL.